The 8 T cell receptor beta chains listed next were all sequenced from one sample in a study of cytomegalovirus exposure and HLA in healthy donors. PCR amplification relied on 60 Vbeta primers (plus 13 Jbeta primers). Using immunoSEQ multiplex PCR, the repertoire was profiled, and TCRdb retains in-frame clones only, with some absent. The top ten clones hold 1.5% to 2% of a sample with around 230,000 clones, about 79% of them seen once. Sequencing was carried out using PBMCs. These receptor sequences come from a male donor in good health and CMV-seronegative.

This clone was counted a few times. The gene calls are TRBV28 and TRBJ1-1; D remains unclear. There are 16 residues in the CDR3. CDR1 is MDHEN, CDR2 SYDVKM, per germline. Trimming cost V 2 bases and J 0 bases, with 13 bases left between them. The CDR3 DNA follows: TGTGCCAGCAGTTTACACACAAACGTTATGAACACTGAAGCTTTCTTT. Translated, it gives CASSLHTNVMNTEAFF.

This clone was found a few times. The genes are TRBV5-5 and TRBJ1-5; TRBD1 matches at 7 bases. The CDR3 runs 17 residues. The junction had 21 bases not matched to a gene; V was cut back by 4 bases and J by 11 bases. Germline V gives CDR1 SGHKS, CDR2 YYEKEE (reference sequence). The DNA of the CDR3 is TGTGCCAGCAGCCCGGGAATAGACAGGGTTGTCCTTTTGTCCCAGCATTTT. Its protein product is CASSPGIDRVVLLSQHF.

The J gene is TRBJ2-2, the V gene TRBV13, with 10 positions matching TRBD2. This CDR3 contains 18 residues. Per germline, CDR1 PRHDT and CDR2 FYEKMQ (reference sequence). Trimming cost V 4 bases and J 1 base; bases outside gene matches: 9. The CDR3 loop is CASSSLLLAGKNTGELFF. In DNA form, the CDR3 reads TGTGCCAGCAGCTCCCTCCTACTAGCGGGGAAGAACACCGGGGAGCTGTTTTTT.

The rearrangement uses TRBV7-2 and TRBJ2-1; TRBD1 matches at 9 bases. V dropped 7 bases and J dropped 9; count of bases not matched to a gene: 10. The germline CDR1 and CDR2 sequences are SGHTA and FQGNSA. The CDR3 covers 14 residues. As DNA, the CDR3 is TGTGCCAGCAAGGACAGGGGCCTGGGGGGTGAGCAGTTCTTC. It is translated as CASKDRGLGGEQFF.

This chain joins TRBV6-5 and TRBJ1-4; the match to TRBD1 covers 7 bases. The CDR3 is 14 residues long. From germline, CDR1 is MNHEY and CDR2 SVGAGI. J was trimmed by 8 bases and V by 0 bases; bases with no gene match: 3. In nucleotides, the CDR3 is TGTGCCAGCAGTTACTCGACAGGGCCCGAAAAACTGTTTTTT. Translation gives CASSYSTGPEKLFF.

This clone was counted once. Other DNA variants within this sample encode the same CDR3. The rearrangement links TRBV18 to TRBJ1-5, with D possibly matching TRBD1 (5 bases). CDR3 length equals 15 residues. Germline-derived CDR1 and CDR2 are KGHSH and LQKENI. V was trimmed by 0 bases and J by 4 bases, leaving 10 bases between them. The CDR3 is CASSPPGGGNQPQHF. The DNA for the CDR3 is TGTGCCAGCTCACCACCCGGGGGAGGGAATCAGCCCCAGCATTTT.

The genes are TRBV7-3 and TRBJ2-3; weak D call: TRBD2 (7 bases). Trimming pared 4 bases from V and 3 bases from J, leaving 14 bases between. The CDR3 is 15 amino acids. Germline assignment: CDR1 SGHTA and CDR2 FQGTGA. CDR3 coding DNA: TGTGCCAGCAGCTCCTGGGGGGGCGGAACAGATACGCAGTATTTT. It is translated as CASSSWGGGTDTQYF.

The chain recombines TRBV6-5 with TRBJ1-5; D is uncertain. The CDR3 spans 14 residues. Trimming left V 2 bases short and J 3 bases short, with 8 bases between. CDR1 and CDR2 (germline): MNHEY, SVGAGI. The CDR3 is CASSYRENNQPQHF. The CDR3 bases are TGTGCCAGCAGTTACCGGGAGAACAATCAGCCCCAGCATTTT.